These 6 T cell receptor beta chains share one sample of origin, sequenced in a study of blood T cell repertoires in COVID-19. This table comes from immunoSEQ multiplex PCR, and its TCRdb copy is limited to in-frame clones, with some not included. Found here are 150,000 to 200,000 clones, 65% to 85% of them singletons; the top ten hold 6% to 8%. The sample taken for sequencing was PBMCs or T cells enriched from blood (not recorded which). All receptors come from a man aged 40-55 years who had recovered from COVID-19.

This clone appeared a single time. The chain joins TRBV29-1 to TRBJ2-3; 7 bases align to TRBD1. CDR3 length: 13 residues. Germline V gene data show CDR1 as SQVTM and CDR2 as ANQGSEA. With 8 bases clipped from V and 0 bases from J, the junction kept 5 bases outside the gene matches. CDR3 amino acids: CSTRQGSTDTQYF. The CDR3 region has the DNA TGCAGCACAAGACAGGGTAGCACAGATACGCAGTATTTT.

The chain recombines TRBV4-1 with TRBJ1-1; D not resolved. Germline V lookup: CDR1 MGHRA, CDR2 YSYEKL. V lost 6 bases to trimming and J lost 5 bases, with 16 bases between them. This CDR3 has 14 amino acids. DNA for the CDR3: TGCGCCAGCAGGGGGATTGTATCGGGAACTGAAGCTTTCTTT. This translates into CASRGIVSGTEAFF.

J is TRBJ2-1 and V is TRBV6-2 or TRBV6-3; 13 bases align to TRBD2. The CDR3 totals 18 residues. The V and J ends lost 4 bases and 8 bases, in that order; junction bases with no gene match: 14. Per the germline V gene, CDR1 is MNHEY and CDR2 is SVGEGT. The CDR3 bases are TGTGCCAGCAGTTCCCCGGACACGGGACTAGCGGGGTGGTATGAGCAGTTCTTC. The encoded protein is CASSSPDTGLAGWYEQFF.

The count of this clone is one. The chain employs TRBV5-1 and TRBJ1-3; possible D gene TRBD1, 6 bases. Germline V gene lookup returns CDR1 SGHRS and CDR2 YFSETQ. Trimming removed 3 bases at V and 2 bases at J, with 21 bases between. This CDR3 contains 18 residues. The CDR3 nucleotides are TGCGCCAGCAGCTCGCTGGGGCAGGGGTTGTTGGCTGGAAACACCATATATTTT. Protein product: CASSSLGQGLLAGNTIYF.

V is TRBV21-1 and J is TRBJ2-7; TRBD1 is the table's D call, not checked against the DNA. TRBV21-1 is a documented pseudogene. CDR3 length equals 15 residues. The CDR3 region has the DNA TGTGCCAGCCGCCCAGCAGACAGGGGATCGTACGAGCAGTACTTC. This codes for CASRPADRGSYEQYF.

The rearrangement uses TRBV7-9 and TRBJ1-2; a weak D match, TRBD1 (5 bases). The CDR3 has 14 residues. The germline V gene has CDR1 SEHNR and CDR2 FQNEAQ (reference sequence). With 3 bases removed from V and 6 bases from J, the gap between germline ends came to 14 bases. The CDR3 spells CASSLGTPLDGYTF. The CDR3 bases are TGTGCCAGCAGCTTGGGGACTCCTCTGGATGGCTACACCTTC.